The following is a T cell receptor beta chain sequence with its context. Its antigen is undetermined. The data originate from a study of cytomegalovirus exposure and HLA in healthy donors. Study-wide results and limits: Presence/absence results assume similar sequencing depth per donor, which may not hold. Association with HLA alleles at 0.05 false discovery rate was found for 16,951 TCR beta sequences in a later analysis. Later analysis identified a missense DCLRE1C variant that was linked to TCR beta V- and J-gene trimming.

This PCR relied on a set of 60 Vbeta primers and 13 Jbeta primers. Original handling: Later analysis identified roughly 82 million unique TCR beta chains, about 10 million shared. Sequencing used immunoSEQ multiplex PCR; TCRdb keeps in-frame clones, though not all of them. The V and J calls and clone size are taken from that table; D and trimming were inferred from the DNA. The top ten hold around 3.6% of the sample, which has some 150,000 clones, about three quarters seen once. Germline V CDR1 and CDR2: MNHEY, SMNVEV (reference sequence). The CDR3 sequence is 16 residues long. V lost 0 bases and J lost 4, with 15 bases in between.

The TCR comes from a male donor in good health and CMV-seronegative. The sequencing sample was made of PBMCs. The gene calls are TRBV27 and TRBJ2-5; possible D gene TRBD2, 6 bases. This chain's CDR3 is CASSLSLLGTRETQYF. The CDR3 DNA reads as TGTGCCAGCAGTTTATCGTTATTAGGGACTCGAGAGACCCAGTACTTC.